The entry below gives a single T cell receptor (beta chain) sequence along with its context. The antigen is undetermined. This specimen comes from a study of T cell responses to AZD1222 COVID-19 vaccine. Study-level results: Reports indicate that nearly half of spike-specific TCRs are directed at unmutated variant regions. Vaccination with two AZD1222 doses was followed by a rise in Spike-specific TCR breadth and depth.

Generated by immunoSEQ multiplex PCR, the TCRdb table keeps only in-frame clones and is missing some. The data contain roughly 160,000 clones, 75% to 95% of them seen just once; the ten biggest clones take up around 1.5%. The CDR3 totals 14 residues. Trimming at V came to 2 bases and at J to 4 bases, leaving 3 bases not matched to a gene. The V gene's germline CDR1 is SGHRS and CDR2 YFSETQ. The chain employs TRBV5-1 and TRBJ1-2; 9 positions agree with TRBD1. The sequence derives from an adult in good health. Sequences were derived from peripheral blood, sampled on day 0 of AZD1222 vaccination. This CDR3 reads CASSLQGATYGYTF. The DNA of the CDR3 is TGCGCCAGCAGCTTACAGGGGGCGACCTATGGCTACACCTTC. The complete variable domain, with remaining parts taken from reference TRBV5-1 and TRBJ1-2, reads KAGVTQTPRYLIKTRGQQVTLSCSPISGHRSVSWYQQTPGQGLQFLFEYFSETQRNKGNFPGRFSGRQFSNSRSEMNVSTLELGDSALYLCASSLQGATYGYTFGSGTRLTVV.